This entry features one T cell receptor (beta chain) sequence. Its antigen remains unidentified. The trim removed 7 bases at V and 4 bases at J, leaving 7 bases unmatched. CDR1 MDHEN and CDR2 SYDVKM come from the germline V gene. This CDR3 spans 14 amino acids. This sample was taken from a study of OX40 agonist ivuxolimab in advanced cancers. Study conclusions and caveats: Some patients who did not respond also had low normalized T-cell clonal expansion.

Prior autoimmune disease or systemic immunosuppression barred patients. Measured with immunoSEQ multiplex PCR; TCRdb has only the in-frame clones, and not every one. The sample holds around 60,000 clones, 85% seen once. V usage is TRBV28 and J usage is TRBJ2-1, with TRBD2 matching 7 bases. The TCR comes from an adult with an advanced solid tumor such as melanoma, head and neck, liver or kidney cancer. This specimen consisted of CD4+ or CD8+ T cells sorted from blood, obtained in a trial of the OX40 agonist ivuxolimab. CDR3 in amino acids: CASISPSGYNEQFF. In DNA, the CDR3 is TGTGCCAGCATCTCCCCTAGCGGTTACAATGAGCAGTTCTTC.